This T cell receptor beta chain was found in a study of OX40 agonist ivuxolimab in advanced cancers. General study points: Averaging showed that CD8+ T cells had more expanded clones than CD4+ did. Expanded peripheral T cell antigen specificity was not determined. Partial responders dosed at 0.1-3.0 mg/kg displayed clonal expansion ranking among the lowest.

Of note for this clone: The antigen is undetermined.

Only in-frame clones appear in the TCRdb table, and some are missing; sequencing was by immunoSEQ multiplex PCR. Among some 90,000 clones, around nine tenths were seen once, and the ten largest hold approximately 0.78%. This specimen consisted of CD4+ or CD8+ T cells sorted from blood, obtained in a trial of the OX40 agonist ivuxolimab. This clonotype was obtained from an adult with an advanced solid tumor such as melanoma, head and neck, liver or kidney cancer.

CDR3 coding DNA: TGTGCCAGCAGCTTACCGGGACTAGCGTTCTCCTACAATGAGCAGTTCTTC. As protein: CASSLPGLAFSYNEQFF. V gene TRBV7-9 combines with J gene TRBJ2-1; 10 positions agree with TRBD2. The germline gives CDR1 SEHNR, CDR2 FQNEAQ (reference sequence). The V gene end was trimmed by 2 bases and the J gene end by 0 bases; junction bases not matched to a gene: 4. The CDR3 is made up of 17 amino acids.